This T cell receptor beta chain was retrieved from a study of blood T cell repertoires in COVID-19. Study context: Spain, Italy and the United States supplied samples that represented acute and convalescent COVID-19. From T cells, B-cell-depleted T cells, or PBMCs came the material, which was cDNA or gDNA.

Trimming left V 5 bases short and J 4 bases short, with 21 bases between. Germline assignment: CDR1 SGHDN and CDR2 FVKESK. CDR3 size: 17 residues. In the study's own analysis: Amplified reference gene primers provided the basis for estimating nucleated cell counts. TCRdb's table, derived via immunoSEQ multiplex PCR, lists solely in-frame clones and lacks some. V and J calls and clone size are as listed in that table; D and trimming were resolved from the DNA. This repertoire shows under 100,000 clones, 89% found once; its top ten account for 8% to 10%. The V call is TRBV14, the J call TRBJ1-5; D remains ambiguous. The TCR was taken from a man in his fifties with acute or convalescent COVID-19. Sequenced: peripheral blood. The CDR3 loop reads CASSGGVKVLRNQPQHF. In nucleotides, the CDR3 is TGTGCCAGCAGCGGAGGCGTTAAGGTCTTAAGGAATCAGCCCCAGCATTTT.